This T cell receptor (beta chain) was observed in a study of tumor-infiltrating lymphocytes in primary liver carcinoma. Study-wide context: By surgical resection, the patients were treated for their primary liver carcinoma. Male and female patients aged 30 to 69 years made up the cohort.

Reverse transcription of approximately 0.55 ug total RNA with a constant-region primer produced TCR beta cDNA. ARM-PCR was slightly modified, and three nested multiplex PCR rounds with it gave rise to the TCR beta libraries. TRBV1-TRBV30 forward primers and a C-beta reverse primer were used in the first two PCR rounds, which each ran for approximately 10 cycles. Via MiXCR, TCRdb re-called the multiplex PCR reads, giving one row per CDR3 protein. The sample lists approximately 310,000 distinct CDR3 sequences; about 60% were seen once. Study-level points and caveats: Tumor samples exhibited a significantly greater top-250-clone fraction than blood samples (p = 0.039).

The CDR3 runs 14 residues. Germline assignment: CDR1 SGHDN and CDR2 FVKESK. V was shortened by 4 bases and J by 2 bases, with 10 bases between the two germline ends. About this clonotype itself: What it binds is unknown. A much larger clone sits a single nucleotide away, making a read error possible.

Unsorted whole blood supplied the RNA, and germline DNA was extracted too. Patients were chronically HBV-infected and treatment-naive. Sequencing used peripheral blood. The chain joins TRBV14 to TRBJ2-3, with D unclear. This clonotype was obtained from a man aged 35 to 55 with primary liver carcinoma and hepatitis B virus infection. The CDR3 loop is CASSLLIFTDTQYF. DNA of the CDR3: TGTGCCAGCAGCCTTCTCATATTCACAGATACGCAGTATTTT.